Detailed here is one T cell receptor (beta chain). The sample comes from a study of blood T cell repertoires in COVID-19. About the study: Samples taken during acute and convalescent COVID-19 were collected in the United States, Italy and Spain. T cells, B-cell-depleted T cells, or PBMCs supplied cDNA or gDNA.

V lost 4 bases and J lost 5, with 12 bases in between. Germline assignment: CDR1 SGHRS and CDR2 YFSETQ. This CDR3 has 13 residues. In the original analysis: Scientists estimated how many nucleated cells there were by amplifying reference gene primers. Clones were read by immunoSEQ multiplex PCR, and TCRdb kept only the in-frame ones, dropping some. The D gene and trimming were derived from the DNA, and the V and J assignments and clone size from that table. The sample shows over 120,000 clones, approximately 80% of them seen only once. This clonotype was sampled from a woman older than 75 with active or convalescent COVID-19. Input material: peripheral blood. The chain couples TRBV5-1 to TRBJ2-5; D unresolved. The CDR3 DNA follows: TGCGCCAGCAGCCTTGATAGCCACGAGACCCAGTACTTC. Its protein is CASSLDSHETQYF. Supplemented by reference TRBV5-1 and TRBJ2-5, the full variable domain reads KAGVTQTPRYLIKTRGQQVTLSCSPISGHRSVSWYQQTPGQGLQFLFEYFSETQRNKGNFPGRFSGRQFSNSRSEMNVSTLELGDSALYLCASSLDSHETQYFGPGTRLLVL.